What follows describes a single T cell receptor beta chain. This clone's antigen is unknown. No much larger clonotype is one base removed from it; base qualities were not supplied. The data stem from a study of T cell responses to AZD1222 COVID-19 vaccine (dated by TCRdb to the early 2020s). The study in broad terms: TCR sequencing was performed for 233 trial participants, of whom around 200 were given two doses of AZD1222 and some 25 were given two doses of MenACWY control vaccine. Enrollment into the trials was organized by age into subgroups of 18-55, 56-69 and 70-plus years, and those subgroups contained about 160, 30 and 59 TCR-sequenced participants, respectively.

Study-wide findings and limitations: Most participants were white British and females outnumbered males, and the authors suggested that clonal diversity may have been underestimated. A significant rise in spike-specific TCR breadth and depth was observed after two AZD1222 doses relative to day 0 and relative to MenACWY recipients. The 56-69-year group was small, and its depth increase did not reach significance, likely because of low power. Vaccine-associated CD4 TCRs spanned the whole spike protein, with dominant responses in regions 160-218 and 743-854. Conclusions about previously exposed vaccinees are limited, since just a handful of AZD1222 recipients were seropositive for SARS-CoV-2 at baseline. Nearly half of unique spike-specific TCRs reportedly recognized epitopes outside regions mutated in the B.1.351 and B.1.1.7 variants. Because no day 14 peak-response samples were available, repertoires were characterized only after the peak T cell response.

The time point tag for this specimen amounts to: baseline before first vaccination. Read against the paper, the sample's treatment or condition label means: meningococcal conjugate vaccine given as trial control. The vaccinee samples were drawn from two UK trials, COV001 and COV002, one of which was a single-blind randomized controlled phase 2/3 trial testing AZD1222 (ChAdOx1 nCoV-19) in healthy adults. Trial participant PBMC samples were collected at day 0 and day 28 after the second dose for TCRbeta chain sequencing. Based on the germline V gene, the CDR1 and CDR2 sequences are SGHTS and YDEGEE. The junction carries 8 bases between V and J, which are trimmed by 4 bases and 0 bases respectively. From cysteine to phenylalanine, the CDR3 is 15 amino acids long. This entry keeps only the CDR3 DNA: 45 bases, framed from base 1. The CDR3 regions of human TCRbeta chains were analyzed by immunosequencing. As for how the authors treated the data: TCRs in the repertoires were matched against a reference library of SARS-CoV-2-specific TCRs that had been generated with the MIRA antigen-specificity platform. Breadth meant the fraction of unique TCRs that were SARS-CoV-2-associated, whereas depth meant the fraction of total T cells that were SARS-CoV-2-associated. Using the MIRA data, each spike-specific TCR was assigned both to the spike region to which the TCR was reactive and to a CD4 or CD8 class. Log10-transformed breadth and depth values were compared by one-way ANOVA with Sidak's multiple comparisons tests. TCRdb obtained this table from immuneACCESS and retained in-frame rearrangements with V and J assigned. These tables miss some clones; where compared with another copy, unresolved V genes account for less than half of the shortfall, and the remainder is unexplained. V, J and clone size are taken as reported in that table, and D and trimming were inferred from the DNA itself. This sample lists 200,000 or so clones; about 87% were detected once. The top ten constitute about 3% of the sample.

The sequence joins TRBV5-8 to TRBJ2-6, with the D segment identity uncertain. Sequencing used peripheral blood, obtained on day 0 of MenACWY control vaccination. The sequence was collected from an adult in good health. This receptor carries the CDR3 CASSLLGSGANVLTF. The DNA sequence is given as TGTGCCAGCAGCCTGTTGGGCTCTGGGGCCAACGTCCTGACTTTC.